The next 21 T cell receptor beta chains were all read from a single sample in a study of blood T cells in healthy people across ages. Next came a second PCR, run for about 7 to 12 cycles, which used a sample-barcoded 5' primer along with a J-beta primer mix. TCRdb reprocessed the 5' RACE reads with MiXCR, giving one entry per CDR3 protein. Of 600,000 or so distinct CDR3 sequences in the sample, 21% are singletons; the top ten hold 3% to 4.5%. Sequencing input: blood. These TCRs come from a man in his 70s in good health.

In this sample, this clonotype turned up a few times. V and J are TRBV28 and TRBJ1-4, with TRBD1 as a possible D gene (5 bases). Per the germline V gene, CDR1 is MDHEN and CDR2 is SYDVKM. The CDR3 contains 15 residues. The V and J ends lost 6 bases and 2 bases respectively, with 13 bases between them. For the CDR3, the DNA is TGTGCCAGCAGAACTGGTGGGGGGACTAATGAAAAACTGTTTTTT. The encoded protein is CASRTGGGTNEKLFF.

This clonotype was picked up many times. The chain combines TRBV11-3 with TRBJ2-2; either TRBD1 or TRBD2 may supply D (5 bases each). CDR1 and CDR2 (germline): SGHNT, YENEEA. Deletions cut 5 bases from V and 5 bases from J, with 18 bases between. The CDR3 is made up of 16 amino acids. The CDR3 protein is CASSGLWDGVTGELFF. CDR3 DNA: TGTGCCAGCAGCGGCCTGTGGGACGGTGTGACCGGGGAGCTGTTTTTT.

V is TRBV20-1 and J is TRBJ2-1; 7 nucleotides match TRBD2. CDR1 is DFQATT and CDR2 is SNEGSKA in the germline V gene (reference sequence). The V segment lost 8 bases and the J segment 2 bases; nucleotides outside the gene matches: 9. The CDR3 is made up of 14 amino acids. The CDR3 loop is CSLSLASTYNEQFF. The CDR3 bases are TGCAGTCTGTCACTAGCGTCTACCTACAATGAGCAGTTCTTC.

The chain links TRBV2 to TRBJ2-1; D is possibly TRBD2 (7 bases). This CDR3 spans 14 amino acids. Germline V gives CDR1 SNHLY, CDR2 FYNNEI. V dropped 11 bases and J dropped 2 bases, with 16 bases sitting between them. The CDR3 loop is CAPSHGGPYNEQFF. The DNA of the CDR3 is TGTGCCCCGTCTCACGGGGGGCCCTACAATGAGCAGTTCTTC.

The chain is built from TRBV7-9 and TRBJ2-2; TRBD2 might be the D (6 bases). The CDR3 loop spans 15 amino acids. Trimming shortened V by 8 bases and J by 1 base, and 14 bases separated the two germline ends. Germline V CDR1 and CDR2: SEHNR, FQNEAQ (reference sequence). The CDR3 loop reads CASLPGTENTGELFF. DNA of the CDR3: TGTGCCAGCTTACCCGGGACTGAGAACACCGGGGAGCTGTTTTTT.

The chain couples TRBV28 to TRBJ2-1; possibly TRBD2 for D (6 bases). The J call may be mistaken, given a closer DNA end match to TRBJ2-7. CDR3 length: 14 residues. Germline CDR1 MDHEN, CDR2 SYDVKM. The CDR3 nucleotides are TGTGCCAGCAGTCCCGGGACTCTCGACTACGAGCAGTACTTC. It translates to CASSPGTLDYEQYF.

The chain uses TRBV10-3 and TRBJ2-5, with D unresolved. CDR1 and CDR2 (germline): ENHRY, SYGVKD. V lost 0 bases to trimming and J lost 2 bases, with 19 bases between them. CDR3 length: 18 residues. As DNA, the CDR3 is TGTGCCATCAGTGAGTCCTTGGGGTATTCCCTAAGTCAAGAGACCCAGTACTTC. It yields the protein CAISESLGYSLSQETQYF.

In the case of this clonotype: The junction and the germline gene differ at one end; a read error may be behind it. Written as DNA, the CDR3 is TGTGCCAGCAGCTTCGGGACTAGCGGGAGGGCAGATGCGCAGTATTTT. Its translation is CASSFGTSGRADAQYF. The chain carries TRBV12-3 or TRBV12-4 and TRBJ2-3, with 16 bases identical to TRBD2. This CDR3 is 16 amino acids long.

This clonotype was observed many times. The CDR3: CASSDRGHTDTQYF. CDR3 bases: TGTGCCAGCAGTGATAGGGGACACACAGATACGCAGTATTTT. V gene TRBV6-1 combines with J gene TRBJ2-3; TRBD1 is a possible D gene (6 bases). CDR1 and CDR2 (germline): MNHNS, SASEGT. This CDR3 spans 14 amino acids. Trimming stripped 3 bases from V and 2 bases from J, with 9 bases between.

This clonotype appeared a few times. The V and J genes are TRBV7-9 and TRBJ1-2; TRBD1 is a possible D gene (6 bases). Germline CDR1 reads SEHNR; CDR2 reads FQNEAQ (reference sequence). The CDR3 spans 15 residues. Trimming left V 5 bases short and J 2 bases short, with 15 bases between. The CDR3 protein is CASSPRTEINYGYTF. DNA of the CDR3: TGTGCCAGCAGCCCAAGGACAGAGATAAACTATGGCTACACCTTC.

The chain uses TRBV29-1 and TRBJ2-4, with D possibly matching TRBD2 (6 bases). Germline values: CDR1 SQVTM, CDR2 ANQGSEA. The CDR3 spans 15 residues. Trimming removed 7 bases at V and 5 bases at J, with 21 bases between. The chain's CDR3 is CSDVGTMGGQNIQYF. DNA for the CDR3: TGCAGCGATGTGGGCACAATGGGGGGTCAAAACATTCAGTACTTC.

Turning to this clonotype: One junction end does not reproduce the germline sequence, and a read error may be involved. J is TRBJ2-1 and V is TRBV7-7, with TRBD2 matching over 7 bases. The CDR3 contains 14 residues. CDR1 is SSHAT and CDR2 is FNYEAQ in the germline V gene (reference sequence). The CDR3 DNA sequence: TGTGCTAGCAGCTTATCTGCGGGAGTGGCTGAGCAGTTCTTC. This gives the protein CASSLSAGVAEQFF.

Of note for this clonotype: A read error may be the cause here, since a much bigger clone is one base away. V gene TRBV6-2 or TRBV6-3 combines with J gene TRBJ2-4; D gene uncertain. Germline CDR1 and CDR2: MNHEY and SVGEGT. The CDR3 totals 14 residues. V was trimmed by 6 bases and J by 2 bases, leaving 11 bases between them. CDR3 DNA sequence: TGTGCCAGCAGAACGGACGGGTCCAAAAACATTCAGTACTTC. Encoded protein: CASRTDGSKNIQYF.

This chain links TRBV15 with TRBJ2-5; 11 nucleotides match TRBD2. Per the germline V gene, CDR1 is LNHNV and CDR2 is YYDKDF (reference sequence). Trimming removed 2 bases from V and 6 bases from J; junction bases left unmatched: 14. This CDR3 spans 18 amino acids. CDR3 bases: TGTGCCACCAGCAGATTAAACGGGTTAGCGGGAGGGCCGAAGACCCAGTACTTC. It is translated as CATSRLNGLAGGPKTQYF.

This clonotype was recorded a few times. V and J are TRBV5-1 and TRBJ2-6; 11 bases line up with TRBD2. The CDR3 spans 19 residues. Germline V CDR1 and CDR2: SGHRS, YFSETQ. V lost 0 bases, J lost 2 bases, and 7 bases stayed unmatched. This CDR3 is CASSLGPSGRTTGANVLTF. CDR3 nucleotide sequence: TGCGCCAGCAGCTTGGGCCCTAGCGGGAGGACTACTGGGGCCAACGTCCTGACTTTC.

This clonotype turned up a few times. The J gene is TRBJ2-2, the V gene TRBV7-2, with D possibly TRBD1 on 6 matching bases. Germline V gene data show CDR1 as SGHTA and CDR2 as FQGNSA. The CDR3 runs 15 residues. Trimming left V 5 bases short and J 4 bases short, with 14 bases between. CDR3 DNA sequence: TGTGCCAGCAGCATACAGGGTGCGGCCACCGGGGAGCTGTTTTTT. This gives the protein CASSIQGAATGELFF.

There are a few counts of this clonotype. This chain joins TRBV7-2 and TRBJ2-5; TRBD2 matches 7 bases. J lost 5 bases, V lost 6 bases, and 12 bases had no gene match. This CDR3 comprises 15 residues. The germline CDR1 and CDR2 sequences are SGHTA and FQGNSA. DNA for the CDR3: TGTGCCAGCAGTTCCCCTGCGGGAGTAGCGGAGACCCAGTACTTC. Encoded protein: CASSSPAGVAETQYF.

The V call is TRBV9, the J call TRBJ2-7; 8 bases match TRBD2. CDR1 and CDR2 (germline): SGDLS, YYNGEE. The CDR3 has 14 residues. Germline trimming cut 4 bases from V and 4 bases from J; bases unmatched to any gene: 7. CDR3 coding DNA: TGTGCCAGCAGCCGGAACAGCGGGAGTTACGAGCAGTACTTC. Its translation is CASSRNSGSYEQYF.

With respect to this clonotype: An end of the junction does not agree with germline; a read error may underlie this. The chain employs TRBV7-7 and TRBJ2-3, with a tentative D call TRBD2 (5 bases). Germline V CDR1 and CDR2: SSHAT, FNYEAQ (reference sequence). CDR3 size: 15 residues. The CDR3 sequence is CASSFSGLAGDTQYF. CDR3 DNA: TGTGCTAGCAGCTTTTCCGGGCTAGCTGGAGATACGCAGTATTTT.

In regard to this clonotype: The junction differs from germline at one of its ends, possibly a read error. J is TRBJ2-7 and V is TRBV12-3 or TRBV12-4; no definite D call. This CDR3 spans 11 amino acids. The CDR3 loop is CTSSLRAAQYF. The CDR3 coding sequence is TGTACCAGCAGTTTACGAGCCGCGCAGTACTTC.

This clonotype came up a few times. This chain links TRBV7-9 with TRBJ2-6; D gene uncertain. This CDR3 contains 12 residues. V dropped 2 bases and J dropped 11 bases, with 7 bases sitting between them. Germline V gives CDR1 SEHNR, CDR2 FQNEAQ (reference sequence). CDR3 nucleotide sequence: TGTGCCAGCAGCTTAAGCCCCCACGTCCTGACTTTC. It yields the protein CASSLSPHVLTF. Full variable domain (outside the CDR3, taken from reference TRBV7-9 and TRBJ2-6): DTGVSQNPRHKITKRGQNVTFRCDPISEHNRLYWYRQTLGQGPEFLTYFQNEAQLEKSRLLSDRFSAERPKGSFSTLEIQRTEQGDSAMYLCASSLSPHVLTFGAGSRLTVL.